One sample yielded the 12 T cell receptor beta chains listed below, sequenced in a study of vaccination and CD4 T cells after COVID-19. The Oncomine TCR Beta short-read assay sequenced DNA from cultured CD4+ T cells. Each CDR3 protein gets one entry after TCRdb re-called the PCR reads with MiXCR. This sample carries over 10,000 distinct CDR3 sequences, less than 80% of them seen once, and the ten largest clones take roughly 9.1%. The treatment here: roughly 10-day PBMC culture with coronavirus spike peptide pools or control peptides (ViraFEST assay). Their antigens remain unidentified. The sample taken for sequencing was CD4+ T cells from blood, cultured in vitro. The receptor set was obtained from a human donor who had recovered from COVID-19.

The chain employs TRBV5-4 and TRBJ2-2; the match to TRBD1 covers 9 bases. CDR3 length: 15 residues. V lost 5 bases to trimming and J lost 7 bases; unmatched junction nucleotides: 9. The germline V gene has CDR1 SGHNT and CDR2 YYREEE (reference sequence). CDR3 sequence (DNA): TGTGCCAGCAGACCTGGGACAGGGCCGATCGGGGAGCTGTTTTTT. Its protein is CASRPGTGPIGELFF.

This clonotype is termed medium-sized (0.01 to 0.1%). The rearrangement uses TRBV29-1 and TRBJ1-5; D remains ambiguous. Per the germline V gene, CDR1 is SQVTM and CDR2 is ANQGSEA. V dropped 4 bases and J dropped 2 bases, with 15 bases sitting between them. The CDR3 runs to 15 residues. CDR3 DNA sequence: TGCAGCGTTGTGGTTCTGGAGGGCCGCAATCAGCCCCAGCATTTT. Encoded protein: CSVVVLEGRNQPQHF.

This chain links TRBV5-1 with TRBJ1-1; no clear D gene. Trimming removed 1 base at V and 5 bases at J, with 9 bases between. The CDR3 contains 13 residues. Germline V lookup: CDR1 SGHRS, CDR2 YFSETQ. DNA for the CDR3: TGCGCCAGCAGCTTGAATGCTCTAACTGAAGCTTTCTTT. Protein: CASSLNALTEAFF.

The chain joins TRBV6-2 or TRBV6-3 to TRBJ2-1; 12 bases are shared with TRBD2. Germline assignment: CDR1 MNHEY and CDR2 SVGEGT. After removal of 2 bases from V and 6 bases from J, the junction contained 5 bases not matched to a gene. This CDR3 region has 16 residues. The CDR3 region has the DNA TGTGCCAGCAGTTACCCTAGCGGGAGGGCATCCAATGAGCAGTTCTTC. Its translation is CASSYPSGRASNEQFF.

The chain couples TRBV6-1 to TRBJ2-7; 10 positions match TRBD1. Trimming took 2 bases from V and 3 from J; bases not matched to a gene: 1. This CDR3 spans 14 amino acids. The germline V gene has CDR1 MNHNS and CDR2 SASEGT. CDR3 nucleotides: TGTGCCAGCAGTGAATGGGACAGGGGCTACGAGCAGTACTTC. Translation: CASSEWDRGYEQYF.

The chain uses TRBV12-3 or TRBV12-4 and TRBJ2-1, with a tentative D call TRBD2 (5 bases). V was clipped by 5 bases and J by 3 bases, with 14 bases between them. CDR3 length equals 15 residues. The CDR3: CASSLLGYYYNEQFF. The CDR3 DNA sequence: TGTGCCAGCAGTCTACTAGGCTACTACTACAATGAGCAGTTCTTC.

V usage is TRBV4-2 and J usage is TRBJ1-4, with 12 positions matching TRBD1. The CDR3 runs 15 residues. J gave up 10 bases and V 0 bases, and 3 bases lay outside the gene matches. Germline V gives CDR1 LGHNA, CDR2 YNFKEQ. The CDR3 here is CASSQEGDRGRKLFF. CDR3 nucleotide sequence: TGTGCCAGCAGCCAAGAGGGGGACAGGGGGCGAAAACTGTTTTTT.

In its sample, this clonotype was seen once. This sequence joins TRBV7-9 and TRBJ2-7; TRBD2 matches at 9 bases. This CDR3 comprises 15 residues. Germline assignment: CDR1 SEHNR and CDR2 FQNEAQ (reference sequence). Trimming at V came to 1 base and at J to 9 bases, leaving 10 bases not matched to a gene. CDR3 residues: CASSLEVSGSMGQYF. The CDR3 DNA reads as TGTGCCAGCAGCTTAGAGGTTAGCGGGAGTATGGGGCAGTACTTC.

The V call is TRBV24-1, the J call TRBJ2-5, with 7 bases fitting TRBD1. After removal of 9 bases from V and 0 bases from J, the junction contained 3 bases not matched to a gene. Germline lookup yields CDR1 KGHDR and CDR2 SFDVKD. The CDR3 has 13 amino acids. CDR3 bases: TGTGCCACCGCACAGGGGAACCAAGAGACCCAGTACTTC. It yields the protein CATAQGNQETQYF.

The CDR3 DNA reads as TGTGCCAGCTCACCCTCGAGCGTGGGGGAGACCCAGTACTTC. It translates to CASSPSSVGETQYF. The rearrangement uses TRBV18 and TRBJ2-5; no definite D call. V was clipped by 3 bases and J by 5 bases, with 13 bases between them. CDR1 is KGHSH, CDR2 LQKENI, per germline. This CDR3 is built from 14 residues.

The gene calls are TRBV6-2 or TRBV6-3 and TRBJ2-3; 12 bases map to TRBD2. The CDR3 runs 16 residues. V trimming: 5 bases; J trimming: 6 bases; junction bases outside the gene matches: 9. In germline, CDR1 is MNHEY, CDR2 SVGEGT. Here the CDR3 reads CASSPSGGAGIDTQYF. CDR3 nucleotide sequence: TGTGCCAGCAGTCCTAGCGGGGGGGCCGGAATCGATACGCAGTATTTT.

This clonotype showed up just a few times. The CDR3 DNA sequence: TGTGCCAGCAGCCCAAGACTAGCGGGGGCCTCCTACGAGCAGTACTTC. Translation gives CASSPRLAGASYEQYF. The chain combines TRBV5-5 with TRBJ2-7; 12 positions agree with TRBD2. The V gene's germline CDR1 is SGHKS and CDR2 YYEKEE (reference sequence). This CDR3 is 16 amino acids long. Trimming at V came to 4 bases and at J to 0 bases, leaving 5 bases not matched to a gene.